The following is a TCR beta chain sequence with its context. The primer mix had 60 Vbeta and 13 Jbeta primers. Here immunoSEQ multiplex PCR was the method, and the copy in TCRdb shows in-frame clones only, minus some. This sample has 90,000 to 130,000 clones, with 65% to 85% found just once. This record belongs to a study of cytomegalovirus exposure and HLA in healthy donors. CDR1 LNHDA and CDR2 SQIVND come from the germline V gene (reference sequence). Between the trimmed V and J ends, which lost 3 bases and 4 bases, there was a span of 12 bases. This CDR3 contains 14 residues. The receptor's source is a man aged 30 to 45 in good health and CMV-seropositive. This rearrangement joins TRBV19 to TRBJ1-2; D gene unclear. The sample taken for sequencing was PBMCs. This chain's CDR3 is CASSITASSYGYTF. The DNA of the CDR3 is TGTGCCAGTAGTATTACAGCCAGCTCCTATGGCTACACCTTC. The full variable domain, completed using reference TRBV19 and TRBJ1-2, is DGGITQSPKYLFRKEGQNVTLSCEQNLNHDAMYWYRQDPGQGLRLIYYSQIVNDFQKGDIAEGYSVSREKKESFPLTVTSAQKNPTAFYLCASSITASSYGYTFGSGTRLTVV.